This T cell receptor (beta chain) appears in the sequencing data of a study of T cell responses to AZD1222 COVID-19 vaccine. Study conclusions and caveats: There were mostly white British donors and more females than males, and clonal diversity was possibly underestimated. Recipients of AZD1222 seropositive at baseline numbered only 6 or 7. No repertoire was sampled before or during the peak T cell response, only after it.

Using immunoSEQ multiplex PCR, the repertoire was profiled, and TCRdb retains in-frame clones only, with some absent. The sample has about 150,000 clones; around 93% are singletons. With regard to this clone: As yet, its antigen is unknown.

The sample consisted of peripheral blood, taken on day 0 of AZD1222 vaccination. The source is an adult in good health.

CDR3 bases: TGTGCCAGTAGTCAGGGGCTTGCCTCACCCCTCCACTTT. This codes for CASSQGLASPLHF. The chain recombines TRBV19 with TRBJ1-6, with a possible D match to TRBD1 (6 bases). The ends were cut back, 5 bases at V and 10 bases at J, with 12 bases in the middle. Germline CDR1 and CDR2: LNHDA and SQIVND (reference sequence). The CDR3 totals 13 residues.